Sequencing of this T cell receptor (beta chain) was carried out in a study of T cell repertoires in cytomegalovirus infection. TCRdb re-derived calls from the reads in MiXCR, one entry per CDR3 protein. This table holds roughly 600,000 distinct CDR3 sequences, 20% to 30% found once. This CDR3 comprises 17 residues. V lost 3 bases and J 0 bases, leaving 16 bases between the germline ends. Germline CDR1 reads MDHEN; CDR2 reads SYDVKM. The V gene is TRBV28, the J gene TRBJ2-3; unclear D gene. Source material: CD8+ T cells from PBMCs. The TCR was taken from a human donor in good health (CMV status not recorded). Some clones in this sample may be carry-over from other donors' samples. The CDR3 coding sequence is TGTGCCAGCAGTTTCCAGGTCGGGTCCTATAGCACAGATACGCAGTATTTT. Its protein product is CASSFQVGSYSTDTQYF.